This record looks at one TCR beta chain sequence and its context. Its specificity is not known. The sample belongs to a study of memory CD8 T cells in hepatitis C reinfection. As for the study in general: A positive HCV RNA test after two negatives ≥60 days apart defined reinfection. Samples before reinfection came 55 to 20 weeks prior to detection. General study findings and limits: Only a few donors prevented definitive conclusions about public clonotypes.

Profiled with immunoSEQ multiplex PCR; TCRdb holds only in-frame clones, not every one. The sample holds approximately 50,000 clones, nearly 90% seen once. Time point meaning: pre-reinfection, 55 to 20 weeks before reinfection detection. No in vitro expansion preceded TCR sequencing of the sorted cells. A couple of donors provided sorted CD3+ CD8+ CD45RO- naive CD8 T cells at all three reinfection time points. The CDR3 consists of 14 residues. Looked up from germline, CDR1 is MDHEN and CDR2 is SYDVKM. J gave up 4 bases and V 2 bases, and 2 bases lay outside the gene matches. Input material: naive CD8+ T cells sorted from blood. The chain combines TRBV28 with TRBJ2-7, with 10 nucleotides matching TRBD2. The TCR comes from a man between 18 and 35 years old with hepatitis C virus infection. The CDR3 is CASSLRTSGYEQYF. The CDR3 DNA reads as TGTGCCAGCAGTTTAAGGACTAGCGGATACGAGCAGTACTTC.